These 23 T cell receptor beta chains were sequenced from one sample in a study of metastatic and nonmetastatic thyroid tumors. No patient received treatment before thyroid surgery. TCRdb re-analyzed the PCR reads through MiXCR. In the table there are around 38,000 clones, 28% of which are singletons. Material for sequencing was blood. All receptors come from a male donor with papillary thyroid cancer or a benign thyroid nodule (not recorded which). Some clones in this sample may be carry-over from other donors' samples.

The chain uses TRBV20-1 and TRBJ1-5, with TRBD1 as a possible D gene (6 bases). V dropped 5 bases and J dropped 1 base, with 12 bases sitting between them. This CDR3 spans 14 amino acids. Germline loops: CDR1 DFQATT, CDR2 SNEGSKA (reference sequence). This chain's CDR3 is CSAEQGLSNQPQHF. The CDR3 region has the DNA TGCAGTGCTGAACAGGGTTTGAGCAATCAGCCCCAGCATTTT.

In its sample, this clone was seen many times. The CDR3, as DNA: TGTGCCAGCAGTGAAGCTTGGGTATCGGGGACCCAGTACTTC. Its protein is CASSEAWVSGTQYF. The rearrangement links TRBV6-1 to TRBJ2-5; no firm D call. Per the germline V gene, CDR1 is MNHNS and CDR2 is SASEGT. Trimming left V 0 bases short and J 7 bases short, with 12 bases between. The CDR3 has 14 amino acids.

Ten or more counts support this clone. J is TRBJ2-1 and V is TRBV5-4, with D possibly TRBD1 on 6 matching bases. From germline, CDR1 is SGHNT and CDR2 YYREEE (reference sequence). The CDR3 has 15 amino acids. V lost 4 bases and J lost 3, with 14 bases in between. The CDR3 sequence: CASSRRQAFYNEQFF. CDR3 nucleotides: TGTGCCAGCAGCCGAAGACAGGCTTTCTACAATGAGCAGTTCTTC.

This clone has a count of ten or more. The J gene is TRBJ2-5, the V gene TRBV24-1, with 9 bases aligning to TRBD2. The CDR3 covers 18 residues. The ends lost 1 base at V and 5 bases at J; junction bases unmatched: 13. Germline CDR1 reads KGHDR; CDR2 reads SFDVKD. The CDR3 region is CATSDFAEVSGSPETQYF. CDR3 DNA sequence: TGTGCCACCAGTGATTTCGCCGAAGTTAGCGGGAGCCCCGAGACCCAGTACTTC.

This clone has at least ten counts. Its ends do not fully match the called genes, so a read error is possible. The rearrangement links TRBV11-3 to TRBJ2-1; TRBD2 matches 8 bases. CDR1 and CDR2 (germline): SGHNT, YENEEA. The CDR3 sequence is 16 residues long. CDR3 nucleotide sequence: TGTGCCAGCGGCTTAGAAAGCGGGAGATCCTACAATGAGCAGTTCTTC. The encoded protein is CASGLESGRSYNEQFF.

This clone was found a few times. The same CDR3 is also encoded by other DNA sequences in this sample. The chain carries TRBV6-2 or TRBV6-3 and TRBJ2-1; D ambiguous. V dropped 6 bases and J dropped 8 bases, with 11 bases sitting between them. This CDR3 comprises 12 residues. Germline V gene data show CDR1 as MNHEY and CDR2 as SVGEGT. CDR3 region: CASRPSGYEQFF. The CDR3 DNA reads as TGTGCCAGCAGGCCATCGGGCTATGAGCAGTTCTTC.

The chain couples TRBV28 to TRBJ2-3; 7 bases match TRBD1. The CDR3 has 15 amino acids. V was clipped by 5 bases and J by 0 bases; unmatched bases: 5. Germline V gives CDR1 MDHEN, CDR2 SYDVKM. The CDR3 protein is CASSAQGFSTDTQYF. Written as DNA, the CDR3 is TGTGCCAGCAGTGCACAGGGGTTCAGCACAGATACGCAGTATTTT.

Concerning this clone itself: Sequence at one end of the junction differs from germline and may be a read error. The chain has TRBV5-4 and TRBJ1-3; TRBD1 is a possible D gene (6 bases). From germline, CDR1 is SGHNT and CDR2 YYREEE (reference sequence). There are 16 residues in the CDR3. In DNA, the CDR3 is TGTGCCAGCGCAAAAGGGGGTGGGGTGGAAGGAAACGCCATATATTTT. Protein: CASAKGGGVEGNAIYF.

This clone was counted many times. This chain uses TRBV6-1 with TRBJ1-2; D is possibly TRBD1 (6 bases). Trimming cost V 3 bases and J 6 bases, with 14 bases left between them. The germline CDR1 and CDR2 sequences are MNHNS and SASEGT. The CDR3 is 14 amino acids. The CDR3 sequence is CASSERGGPDGYTF. DNA for the CDR3: TGTGCCAGCAGTGAGCGGGGGGGGCCTGATGGCTACACCTTC.

This clone was counted many times. V and J are TRBV18 and TRBJ1-2; possible D gene TRBD1, 5 bases. V was clipped by 6 bases and J by 8 bases, with 16 bases between them. There are 13 residues in the CDR3. Germline lookup yields CDR1 KGHSH and CDR2 LQKENI. CDR3: CASSPLGRGGYTF. The CDR3 DNA is TGTGCCAGCTCGCCCCTGGGGCGCGGGGGCTACACCTTC.

This clone has more than one count but fewer than ten. The chain couples TRBV6-6 to TRBJ2-7, with D possibly TRBD2 on 5 matching bases. This CDR3 region has 15 residues. Deletions cut 0 bases from V and 0 bases from J, with 9 bases between. Germline V gives CDR1 MNHNY, CDR2 SVGAGI (reference sequence). The CDR3 sequence: CASSYSIGSSYEQYF. The CDR3 DNA reads TGTGCCAGCAGTTACTCGATTGGGAGCTCCTACGAGCAGTACTTC.

The table lists this clone with a few counts. A junction boundary mismatches the germline segment, possibly from a read error. The chain links TRBV6-1 to TRBJ2-5, with D possibly matching TRBD2 (5 bases). CDR3 size: 16 residues. The germline V gene has CDR1 MNHNS and CDR2 SASEGT. CDR3 amino acids: CASSGPPGGKVETEYF. The CDR3 coding sequence is TGTGCCAGCAGTGGTCCCCCAGGAGGTAAAGTGGAGACCGAGTACTTC.

This rearrangement joins TRBV19 to TRBJ1-6, with TRBD1 as a possible D gene (5 bases). This CDR3 is built from 14 residues. CDR1 LNHDA and CDR2 SQIVND come from the germline V gene (reference sequence). The ends were cut back, 5 bases at V and 9 bases at J, with 14 bases in the middle. The CDR3 here is CASSGREGSSPLHF. The CDR3 nucleotides are TGTGCCAGTAGTGGCAGGGAAGGTAGTTCACCCCTCCACTTT.

The chain is built from TRBV27 and TRBJ2-7; TRBD2 matches at 9 bases. CDR3 length equals 15 residues. The germline CDR1 and CDR2 sequences are MNHEY and SMNVEV (reference sequence). V dropped 3 bases and J dropped 0; count of bases not matched to a gene: 3. CDR3 amino acids: CASSFVSGSSYEQYF. CDR3 DNA sequence: TGTGCCAGCAGTTTCGTTAGCGGGAGCTCCTACGAGCAGTACTTC.

The chain is built from TRBV9 and TRBJ2-5; TRBD1 is a possible D gene (5 bases). CDR1 is SGDLS, CDR2 YYNGEE, per germline. The CDR3 is 17 residues long. The V gene lost 3 bases and the J gene lost 2 bases, with 20 bases spanning the gap. The chain's CDR3 is CASSAEVDWTRQETQYF. CDR3 sequence (DNA): TGTGCCAGCAGCGCAGAGGTCGATTGGACAAGGCAAGAGACCCAGTACTTC. Using reference TRBV9 and TRBJ2-5 for the parts outside the CDR3, the full variable domain is DSGVTQTPKHLITATGQRVTLRCSPRSGDLSVYWYQQSLDQGLQFLIQYYNGEERAKGNILERFSAQQFPDLHSELNLSSLELGDSALYFCASSAEVDWTRQETQYFGPGTRLLVL.

J is TRBJ2-7 and V is TRBV20-1; D is uncertain. V was pared by 1 base and J by 6 bases, with 16 bases between. This CDR3 has 14 residues. Germline CDR1 reads DFQATT; CDR2 reads SNEGSKA (reference sequence). CDR3 DNA: TGCAGTGCTAGAGTTGGGTCCACCCCGGGCGAGCAGTACTTC. Translation: CSARVGSTPGEQYF.

By sample fraction, this clone is medium-sized (0.01 to 0.1%). The chain links TRBV6-2 or TRBV6-3 to TRBJ2-7; D not resolved. The V gene's germline CDR1 is MNHEY and CDR2 SVGEGT. V gave up 4 bases and J gave up 5 bases, with 15 bases separating them. The CDR3 consists of 14 residues. The CDR3 bases are TGTGCCAGCAGTTCTCCGGGCCGCAGTCACGAGCAGTACTTC. Translation: CASSSPGRSHEQYF.

J is TRBJ1-2 and V is TRBV20-1; D is uncertain. V was clipped by 6 bases and J by 3 bases, with 17 bases between them. The length of the CDR3 is 14 residues. CDR1 and CDR2 (germline): DFQATT, SNEGSKA (reference sequence). CDR3 coding DNA: TGCAGTGCCCCAACCAAAAATGGGGACTATGGCTACACCTTC. This codes for CSAPTKNGDYGYTF.

The rearrangement links TRBV12-3 or TRBV12-4 to TRBJ2-2; 9 nucleotides line up with TRBD2. This CDR3 comprises 15 residues. Germline trimming cut 6 bases from V and 6 bases from J; bases unmatched to any gene: 8. CDR3 bases: TGTGCCAGCAGGCCATTCAGCGGGGGGTCCGGGGAGCTGTTTTTT. This sequence encodes CASRPFSGGSGELFF.

This clone came up a few times. At one end the junction does not follow the germline gene, possibly because of a read error. The chain recombines TRBV28 with TRBJ1-5, with D uncertain. The length of the CDR3 is 15 residues. Looked up from germline, CDR1 is MDHEN and CDR2 is SYDVKM. The DNA for the CDR3 is TGTGCCAGCAGTTTACACATGGGAAGCAATCATCCCCAGCATTTT. It is translated as CASSLHMGSNHPQHF. The full variable domain, rest sourced from reference TRBV28 and TRBJ1-5, is DVKVTQSSRYLVKRTGEKVFLECVQDMDHENMFWYRQDPGLGLRLIYFSYDVKMKEKGDIPEGYSVSREKKERFSLILESASTNQTSMYLCASSLHMGSNHPQHFGDGTRLSIL.

This clone came up many times. The gene calls are TRBV9 and TRBJ1-3; TRBD1 is a possible D gene (5 bases). With 3 bases removed from V and 0 bases from J, the gap between germline ends came to 10 bases. Per the germline V gene, CDR1 is SGDLS and CDR2 is YYNGEE. The CDR3 covers 15 residues. The CDR3 coding sequence is TGTGCCAGCAGCGCGGAGACAGACTCTGGAAACACCATATATTTT. Protein: CASSAETDSGNTIYF.

The chain is built from TRBV13 and TRBJ2-7; weak D call: TRBD1 (6 bases). The V and J ends lost 2 bases and 9 bases respectively, with 8 bases between them. CDR3 length equals 11 residues. Germline CDR1 is PRHDT and CDR2 is FYEKMQ (reference sequence). This chain's CDR3 is CASSLRQVQYF. The CDR3 DNA reads TGTGCCAGCAGCTTACGACAGGTGCAGTACTTC.

The chain combines TRBV12-3 or TRBV12-4 with TRBJ2-7, with 7 bases that match TRBD1. Trimming at V came to 6 bases and at J to 2 bases, leaving 4 bases not matched to a gene. CDR3 length: 13 residues. The CDR3 is CASSPTGTYEQYF. CDR3 nucleotides: TGTGCCAGCAGCCCGACAGGGACCTACGAGCAGTACTTC.